This record covers a single TCR beta chain. The data were taken from a study of patients and donors after allogeneic stem cell transplantation. One entry per CDR3 protein results from TCRdb running MiXCR on the RT-PCR reads. Of 150,000 or so distinct CDR3 sequences in the sample, roughly 22% were seen once. Germline values: CDR1 SQVTM, CDR2 ANQGSEA. This CDR3 region has 13 residues. The V end lost 7 bases, the J end lost 4 bases, and 16 bases lay between the germline ends. Sequencing used blood, either unsorted or a sorted T cell fraction (not recorded which). This clonotype was sampled from a human donor who was either an allogeneic HSCT recipient or a stem cell or donor lymphocyte infusion donor (not recorded which). It is not recorded whose cells these are; they may come from a transplant donor. The V gene is TRBV29-1, the J gene TRBJ1-2; a weak D match, TRBD1 (6 bases). Here the CDR3 reads CSAYVQGSYGYTF. Here the CDR3 DNA reads TGCAGCGCCTACGTACAGGGCAGCTATGGCTACACCTTC.